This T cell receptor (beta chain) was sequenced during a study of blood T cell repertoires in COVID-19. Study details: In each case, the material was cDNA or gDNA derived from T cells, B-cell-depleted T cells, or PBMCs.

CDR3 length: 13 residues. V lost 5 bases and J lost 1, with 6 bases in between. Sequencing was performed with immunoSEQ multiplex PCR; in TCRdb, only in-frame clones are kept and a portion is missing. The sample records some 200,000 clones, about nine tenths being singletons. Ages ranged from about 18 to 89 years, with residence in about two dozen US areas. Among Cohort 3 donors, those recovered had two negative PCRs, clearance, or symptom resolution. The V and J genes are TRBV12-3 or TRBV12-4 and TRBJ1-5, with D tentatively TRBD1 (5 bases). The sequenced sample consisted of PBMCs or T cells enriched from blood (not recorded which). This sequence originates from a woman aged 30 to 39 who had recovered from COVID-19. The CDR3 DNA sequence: TGTGCCAGCAGTGGGGCCAGCAATCAGCCCCAGCATTTT. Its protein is CASSGASNQPQHF.